Following are 17 T cell receptor beta chains from one sample sequenced in a study of blood T cell repertoires in COVID-19. The assay was immunoSEQ multiplex PCR, and TCRdb's table has in-frame clones only and misses some. The data show around 340,000 clones, more than 70% seen once. The material sequenced was peripheral blood. The receptor set was obtained from a woman aged 60 to 75 with COVID-19, enrolled during active disease.

V and J are TRBV6-1 and TRBJ1-2, with TRBD1 matching over 9 bases. Germline loops: CDR1 MNHNS, CDR2 SASEGT. This CDR3 is built from 15 residues. V lost 0 bases to trimming and J lost 2 bases; unmatched junction nucleotides: 1. CDR3 sequence: CASSEAGQGNYGYTF. DNA of the CDR3: TGTGCCAGCAGTGAAGCGGGACAGGGCAACTATGGCTACACCTTC.

A remark on this clone: Different DNA sequences within this sample yield the same CDR3. V and J are TRBV5-1 and TRBJ2-5; D is possibly TRBD2 (5 bases). This CDR3 region has 13 residues. The V and J ends lost 3 bases and 2 bases respectively, with 8 bases between them. Germline V lookup: CDR1 SGHRS, CDR2 YFSETQ. The CDR3 spells CASSSGIQETQYF. The CDR3 coding sequence is TGCGCCAGCAGCTCGGGAATTCAAGAGACCCAGTACTTC. Full variable domain (remainder filled in from reference TRBV5-1 and TRBJ2-5): KAGVTQTPRYLIKTRGQQVTLSCSPISGHRSVSWYQQTPGQGLQFLFEYFSETQRNKGNFPGRFSGRQFSNSRSEMNVSTLELGDSALYLCASSSGIQETQYFGPGTRLLVL.

This sequence joins TRBV7-3 and TRBJ2-5, with D possibly TRBD1 on 7 matching bases. CDR1 SGHTA and CDR2 FQGTGA come from the germline V gene. This CDR3 region has 14 residues. The V gene lost 5 bases and the J gene lost 9 bases, with 19 bases spanning the gap. CDR3 in amino acids: CASSPQGGSTPQYF. The CDR3 DNA reads as TGTGCCAGCAGCCCCCAGGGGGGCTCAACCCCCCAGTACTTC. The whole variable domain, remainder taken from reference TRBV7-3 and TRBJ2-5, is GAGVSQTPSNKVTEKGKYVELRCDPISGHTALYWYRQSLGQGPEFLIYFQGTGAADDSGLPNDRFFAVRPEGSVSTLKIQRTERGDSAVYLCASSPQGGSTPQYFGPGTRLLVL.

The chain has TRBV7-8 and TRBJ1-1; no firm D call. V lost 3 bases and J lost 5, with 10 bases in between. Germline loops: CDR1 SGHVS, CDR2 FQNEAQ. CDR3 length equals 13 residues. DNA for the CDR3: TGTGCCAGCAGCTTCGTCACAGAAACTGAAGCTTTCTTT. Translation gives CASSFVTETEAFF.

V is TRBV11-2 and J is TRBJ1-6; weak D call: TRBD1 (6 bases). The CDR3 consists of 16 residues. Germline-derived CDR1 and CDR2 are SGHAT and FQNNGV. Trimming stripped 5 bases from V and 6 bases from J, with 17 bases between. As DNA, the CDR3 is TGTGCCAGCAGCCCTGCCCGAGGGACAAGTAATTCACCCCTCCACTTT. Amino acid sequence: CASSPARGTSNSPLHF.

V is TRBV5-4 and J is TRBJ2-5, with 8 positions matching TRBD1. The V segment lost 0 bases and the J segment 4 bases; nucleotides outside the gene matches: 5. CDR3 length: 15 residues. Germline V gene sequence: CDR1 SGHNT, CDR2 YYREEE (reference sequence). CDR3 nucleotide sequence: TGTGCCAGCAGCTTGGGTCCAGGGGGCGGAGAGACCCAGTACTTC. This codes for CASSLGPGGGETQYF.

The chain employs TRBV6-5 and TRBJ1-6; D is undetermined. Trimming took 4 bases from V and 0 from J, leaving 7 bases between them. Germline lookup yields CDR1 MNHEY and CDR2 SVGAGI. The CDR3 length is 15 residues. The CDR3 protein is CASSSAGSYNSPLHF. As DNA, the CDR3 is TGTGCCAGCAGTTCGGCAGGCTCCTATAATTCACCCCTCCACTTT.

The genes are TRBV5-1 and TRBJ1-2, with TRBD1 as a possible D gene (5 bases). The CDR3 is 18 residues long. V was clipped by 0 bases and J by 0 bases, with 18 bases between them. The germline V gene has CDR1 SGHRS and CDR2 YFSETQ. CDR3 DNA: TGCGCCAGCAGCTTGGACACCAAATCCTTAGGGGCTAACTATGGCTACACCTTC. It codes for CASSLDTKSLGANYGYTF. Full variable domain (remainder filled in from reference TRBV5-1 and TRBJ1-2): KAGVTQTPRYLIKTRGQQVTLSCSPISGHRSVSWYQQTPGQGLQFLFEYFSETQRNKGNFPGRFSGRQFSNSRSEMNVSTLELGDSALYLCASSLDTKSLGANYGYTFGSGTRLTVV.

The chain joins TRBV3-1 (or the pseudogene TRBV3-2) to TRBJ2-3, with D possibly matching TRBD2 (6 bases). V was clipped by 0 bases and J by 4 bases, with 17 bases between them. The CDR3 totals 17 residues. The germline gives CDR1 LGHDT, CDR2 YNNKEL (reference sequence). For the CDR3, the DNA is TGTGCCAGCAGCCAAGATAAGTTTCGGGGGTTGGCAGATACGCAGTATTTT. Translating it yields CASSQDKFRGLADTQYF.

As concerns this clone: The junction departs from germline at one end; a sequencing error may be responsible. CDR3 sequence (DNA): TGTGCCAGCAGTGACTCCGCGGGACAGGGCAACACTGAAGCTTTCTTT. Its translation: CASSDSAGQGNTEAFF. This chain connects TRBV6-6 to TRBJ1-1; TRBD1 aligns across 9 bases. Germline V lookup: CDR1 MNHNY, CDR2 SVGAGI (reference sequence). The CDR3 spans 16 residues.

With regard to this clone: At the DNA level, this CDR3 is encoded by other sequences in the same sample as well. The CDR3 spells CASSPGLNQPQHF. CDR3 nucleotide sequence: TGTGCCAGCTCACCGGGCCTTAATCAGCCCCAGCATTTT. The chain is built from TRBV18 and TRBJ1-5; D remains unclear. Looked up from germline, CDR1 is KGHSH and CDR2 is LQKENI. V lost 3 bases and J lost 4, with 7 bases in between. This CDR3 is built from 13 residues.

The rearrangement links TRBV15 to TRBJ2-1; D remains unclear. The germline V and J ends were trimmed by 0 bases and 9 bases, with 6 bases remaining between them. Germline V gene data show CDR1 as LNHNV and CDR2 as YYDKDF (reference sequence). CDR3 length: 12 residues. This CDR3 is CATSRDSGEQFF. Written as DNA, the CDR3 is TGTGCCACCAGCAGAGATTCCGGTGAGCAGTTCTTC.

The V gene is TRBV25-1, the J gene TRBJ1-2, with 8 bases aligning to TRBD1. This CDR3 is built from 15 residues. The trim removed 5 bases at V and 6 bases at J, leaving 11 bases unmatched. Germline values: CDR1 MGHDK, CDR2 SYGVNS. The CDR3 reads CASSPTNQGAHGYTF. The CDR3, as DNA: TGTGCCAGCAGTCCCACAAATCAGGGGGCGCATGGCTACACCTTC.

The chain uses TRBV19 and TRBJ1-2, with D unclear. Trimming took off 4 bases at V and 2 bases at J, with 8 bases between the two ends. CDR1 and CDR2 (germline): LNHDA, SQIVND (reference sequence). This CDR3 region has 13 residues. CDR3 coding DNA: TGTGCCAGTAGTAAACCGGGGAACTATGGCTACACCTTC. It translates to CASSKPGNYGYTF. Supplemented by reference TRBV19 and TRBJ1-2, the full variable domain reads DGGITQSPKYLFRKEGQNVTLSCEQNLNHDAMYWYRQDPGQGLRLIYYSQIVNDFQKGDIAEGYSVSREKKESFPLTVTSAQKNPTAFYLCASSKPGNYGYTFGSGTRLTVV.

This rearrangement joins TRBV7-3 to TRBJ2-7; TRBD2 agrees at 8 bases. This CDR3 is 16 amino acids long. J gave up 7 bases and V 8 bases, and 19 bases lay outside the gene matches. The germline gives CDR1 SGHTA, CDR2 FQGTGA. CDR3 nucleotide sequence: TGTGCCAGCGCCCCCCGGGGGGGAAATACAGTGGGGGAGCAGTACTTC. As protein: CASAPRGGNTVGEQYF.

The chain uses TRBV7-3 and TRBJ1-2; possible D gene TRBD1, 5 bases. The CDR3 totals 14 residues. The germline CDR1 and CDR2 sequences are SGHTA and FQGTGA. Between the trimmed V and J ends, which lost 1 base and 2 bases, there was a span of 8 bases. The CDR3 loop is CASSLKAGNYGYTF. The CDR3 DNA is TGTGCCAGCAGCTTAAAAGCAGGGAACTATGGCTACACCTTC.

The J gene is TRBJ2-3, the V gene TRBV7-3, with 10 nucleotides matching TRBD1. V trimming: 4 bases; J trimming: 1 base; junction bases outside the gene matches: 2. The V gene's germline CDR1 is SGHTA and CDR2 FQGTGA. CDR3 length: 15 amino acids. The CDR3 DNA reads as TGTGCCAGCAGCTGGGGACAGGGGCGCACAGATACGCAGTATTTT. Protein product: CASSWGQGRTDTQYF.